This T cell receptor beta chain originates from a study of T cell changes during pregnancy in multiple sclerosis. Sequencing was performed with immunoSEQ multiplex PCR; in TCRdb, only in-frame clones are kept and a portion is missing. This sample has 100,000 to 140,000 clones, with approximately 90% found just once. The length of the CDR3 is 13 residues. Trimming cost V 0 bases and J 3 bases, with 6 bases left between them. Germline assignment: CDR1 SGHDT and CDR2 YYEEEE. The origin of this receptor is a female donor in good health, enrolled as a control in a pregnancy study. The chain combines TRBV5-6 with TRBJ1-2; no definite D call. Sequenced material: peripheral blood, taken in the third trimester of pregnancy. The CDR3 protein is CASSLGRDYGYTF. In nucleotides, the CDR3 is TGTGCCAGCAGCTTGGGGCGGGACTATGGCTACACCTTC.